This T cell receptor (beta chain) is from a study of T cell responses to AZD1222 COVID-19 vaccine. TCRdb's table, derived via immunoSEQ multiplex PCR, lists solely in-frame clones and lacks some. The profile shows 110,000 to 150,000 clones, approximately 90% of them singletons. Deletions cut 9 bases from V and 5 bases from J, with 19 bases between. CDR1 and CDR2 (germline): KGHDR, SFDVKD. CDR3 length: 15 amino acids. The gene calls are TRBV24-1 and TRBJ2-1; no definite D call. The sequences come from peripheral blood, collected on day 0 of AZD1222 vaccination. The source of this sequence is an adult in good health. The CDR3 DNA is TGTGCCACCGGCGGCCGACCCGACCTCGACAATGAGCAGTTCTTC. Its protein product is CATGGRPDLDNEQFF.